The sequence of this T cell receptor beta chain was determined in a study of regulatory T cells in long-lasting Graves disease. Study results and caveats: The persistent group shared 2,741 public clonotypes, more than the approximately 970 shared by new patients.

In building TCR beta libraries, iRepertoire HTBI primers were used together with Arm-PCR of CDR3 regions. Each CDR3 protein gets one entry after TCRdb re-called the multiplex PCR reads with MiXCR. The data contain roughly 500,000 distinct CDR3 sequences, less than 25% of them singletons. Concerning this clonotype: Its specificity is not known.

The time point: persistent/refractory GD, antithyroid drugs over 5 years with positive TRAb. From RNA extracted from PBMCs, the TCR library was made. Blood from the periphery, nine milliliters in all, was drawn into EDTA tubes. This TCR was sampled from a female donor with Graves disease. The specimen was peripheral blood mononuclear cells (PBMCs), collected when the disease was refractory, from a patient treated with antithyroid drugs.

The CDR3 here is CASSLRGDNQPQHF. As DNA, the CDR3 is TGTGCCAGCAGTTTAAGGGGGGATAATCAGCCCCAGCATTTT. The chain employs TRBV6-9 and TRBJ1-5; possibly TRBD1 for D (6 bases). The V gene lost 4 bases and the J gene lost 4 bases, with 11 bases spanning the gap. This CDR3 spans 14 amino acids. Per germline, CDR1 MNHGY and CDR2 SVAAGI.